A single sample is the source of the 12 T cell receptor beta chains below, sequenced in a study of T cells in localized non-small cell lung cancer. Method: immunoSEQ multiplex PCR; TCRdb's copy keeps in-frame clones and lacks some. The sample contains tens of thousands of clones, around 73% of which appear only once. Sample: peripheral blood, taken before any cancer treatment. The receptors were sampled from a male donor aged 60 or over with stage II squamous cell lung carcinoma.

The CDR3 here is CASRLAGYEQYF. CDR3 DNA sequence: TGTGCCAGTCGACTAGCGGGGTACGAGCAGTACTTC. V is TRBV14 and J is TRBJ2-7; TRBD2 aligns across 11 bases. The CDR3 has 12 amino acids. After removal of 9 bases from V and 4 bases from J, the junction contained 2 bases not matched to a gene. CDR1 is SGHDN and CDR2 is FVKESK in the germline V gene.

CDR3 in amino acids: CASSIVFSGVDGYTF. CDR3 nucleotide sequence: TGTGCCAGTAGTATAGTGTTTTCAGGGGTGGACGGCTACACCTTC. The chain employs TRBV19 and TRBJ1-2, with D possibly TRBD1 on 6 matching bases. This CDR3 spans 15 amino acids. V was cut by 1 base and J by 8 bases, with 17 bases left in between. Per the germline V gene, CDR1 is LNHDA and CDR2 is SQIVND (reference sequence). Variable domain in full (rest from reference TRBV19 and TRBJ1-2): DGGITQSPKYLFRKEGQNVTLSCEQNLNHDAMYWYRQDPGQGLRLIYYSQIVNDFQKGDIAEGYSVSREKKESFPLTVTSAQKNPTAFYLCASSIVFSGVDGYTFGSGTRLTVV.

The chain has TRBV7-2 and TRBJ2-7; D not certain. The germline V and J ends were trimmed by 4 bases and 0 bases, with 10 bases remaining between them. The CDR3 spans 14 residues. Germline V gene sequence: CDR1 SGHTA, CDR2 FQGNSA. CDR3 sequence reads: CASSYARFSYEQYF. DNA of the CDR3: TGTGCCAGCAGCTACGCCAGATTCTCCTACGAGCAGTACTTC.

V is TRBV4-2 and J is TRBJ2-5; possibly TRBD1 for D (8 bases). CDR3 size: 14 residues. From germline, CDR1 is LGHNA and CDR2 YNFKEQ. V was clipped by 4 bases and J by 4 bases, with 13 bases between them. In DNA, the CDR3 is TGTGCCAGCAGCCCGACAGGGGAGGGAGAGACCCAGTACTTC. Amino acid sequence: CASSPTGEGETQYF.

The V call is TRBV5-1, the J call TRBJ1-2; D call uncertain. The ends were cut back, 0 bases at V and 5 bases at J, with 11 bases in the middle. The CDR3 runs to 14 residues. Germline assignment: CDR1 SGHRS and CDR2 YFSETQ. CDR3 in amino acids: CASSLEDSLYGYTF. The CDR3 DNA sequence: TGCGCCAGCAGCTTGGAGGATTCACTATATGGCTACACCTTC.

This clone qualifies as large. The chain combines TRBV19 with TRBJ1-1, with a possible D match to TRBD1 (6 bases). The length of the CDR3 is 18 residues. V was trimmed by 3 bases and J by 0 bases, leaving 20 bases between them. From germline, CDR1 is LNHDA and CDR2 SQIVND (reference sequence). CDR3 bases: TGTGCCAGTAGTATTGTTTTCAGGGGATCGGGGTTGAACACTGAAGCTTTCTTT. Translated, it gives CASSIVFRGSGLNTEAFF. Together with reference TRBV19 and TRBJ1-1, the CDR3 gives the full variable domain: DGGITQSPKYLFRKEGQNVTLSCEQNLNHDAMYWYRQDPGQGLRLIYYSQIVNDFQKGDIAEGYSVSREKKESFPLTVTSAQKNPTAFYLCASSIVFRGSGLNTEAFFGQGTRLTVV.

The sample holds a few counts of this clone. The CDR3 loop is CASSSYSGANVLTF. CDR3 DNA: TGTGCCAGCAGTTCATACTCTGGGGCCAACGTCCTGACTTTC. The chain recombines TRBV27 with TRBJ2-6; the D is unclear. Trimming took off 4 bases at V and 0 bases at J, with 4 bases between the two ends. CDR1 is MNHEY, CDR2 SMNVEV, per germline (reference sequence). The CDR3 runs to 14 residues.

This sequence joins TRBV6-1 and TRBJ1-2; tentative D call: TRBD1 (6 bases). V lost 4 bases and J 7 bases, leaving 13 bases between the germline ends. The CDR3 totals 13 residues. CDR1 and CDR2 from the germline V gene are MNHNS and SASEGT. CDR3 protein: CASSVRGQSGYTF. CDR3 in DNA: TGTGCCAGCAGTGTTCGTGGACAGAGTGGCTACACCTTC.

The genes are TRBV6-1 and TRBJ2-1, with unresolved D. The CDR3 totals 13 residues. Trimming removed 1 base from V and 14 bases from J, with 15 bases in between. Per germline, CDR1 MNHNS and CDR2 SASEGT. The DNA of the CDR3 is TGTGCCAGCAGTGAAGGTCCGCAACGCGAGGAGTTCTTC. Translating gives CASSEGPQREEFF.

CDR3 sequence: CSVDTGRLKNTEAFF. CDR3 coding DNA: TGCAGCGTTGATACAGGGAGGCTAAAGAACACTGAAGCTTTCTTT. The rearrangement joins TRBV29-1 to TRBJ1-1, with a weak D call TRBD1 (6 bases). In germline, CDR1 is SQVTM, CDR2 ANQGSEA. The V end lost 3 bases, the J end lost 1 base, and 15 bases lay between the germline ends. The CDR3 loop spans 15 amino acids.

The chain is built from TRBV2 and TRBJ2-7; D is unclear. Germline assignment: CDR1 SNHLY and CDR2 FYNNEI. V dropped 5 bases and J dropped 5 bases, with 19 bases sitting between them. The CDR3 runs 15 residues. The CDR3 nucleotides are TGTGCCAGCAGTCTGTCAAGGGTGGGTGGCCACGAGCAGTACTTC. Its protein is CASSLSRVGGHEQYF. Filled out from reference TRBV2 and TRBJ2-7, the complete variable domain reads EPEVTQTPSHQVTQMGQEVILRCVPISNHLYFYWYRQILGQKVEFLVSFYNNEISEKSEIFDDQFSVERPDGSNFTLKIRSTKLEDSAMYFCASSLSRVGGHEQYFGPGTRLTVT.

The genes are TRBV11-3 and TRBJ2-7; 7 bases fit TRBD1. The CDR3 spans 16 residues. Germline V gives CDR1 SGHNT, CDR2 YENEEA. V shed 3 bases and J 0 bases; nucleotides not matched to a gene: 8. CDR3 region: CASSFLNRGSSYEQYF. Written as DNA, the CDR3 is TGTGCCAGCAGCTTTTTAAACAGGGGAAGCTCCTACGAGCAGTACTTC.